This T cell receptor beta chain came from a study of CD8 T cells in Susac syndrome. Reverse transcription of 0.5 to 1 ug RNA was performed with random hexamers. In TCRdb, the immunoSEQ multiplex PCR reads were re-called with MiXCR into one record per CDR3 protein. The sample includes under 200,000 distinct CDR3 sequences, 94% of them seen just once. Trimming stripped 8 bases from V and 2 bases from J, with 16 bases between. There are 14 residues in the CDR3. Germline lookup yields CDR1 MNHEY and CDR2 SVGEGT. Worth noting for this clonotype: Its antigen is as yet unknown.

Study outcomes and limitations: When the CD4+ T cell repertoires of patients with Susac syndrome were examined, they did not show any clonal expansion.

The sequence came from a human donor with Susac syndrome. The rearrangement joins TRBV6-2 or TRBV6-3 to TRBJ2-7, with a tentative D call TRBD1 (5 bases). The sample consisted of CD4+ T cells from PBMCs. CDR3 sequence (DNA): TGTGCCAGCGGTTCCAGGGCTCCCCCCTACGAGCAGTACTTC. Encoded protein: CASGSRAPPYEQYF.